This T cell receptor (beta chain) was found in a study of cytomegalovirus exposure and HLA in healthy donors. Study context: There were around 100 million unique TCR beta sequences, drawn from about 179 million T cells, in an earlier analysis. Within the Caucasian-associated ancestry cluster were roughly 82% of the approximately 370 genotyped donors.

Amplification used 60 Vbeta primers and 13 Jbeta primers. Authors' methods: In a later analysis, of roughly 73 million unique beta chains, roughly 10 million appeared in at least two donors. The data were produced by immunoSEQ multiplex PCR, yet TCRdb's version contains in-frame clones alone and is incomplete. That table supplies the V and J calls and clone size; D and trimming were determined from the DNA. The top ten hold approximately 5.1% of the sample, which has around 97,000 clones, roughly a tenth seen once. V dropped 8 bases and J dropped 0 bases, with 13 bases sitting between them. This CDR3 region has 13 residues. Germline CDR1 GTSNPN, CDR2 SVGIG (reference sequence).

The V call is TRBV30, the J call TRBJ1-1, with TRBD1 as a possible D gene (6 bases). This TCR was sampled from a man in his forties or fifties in good health and CMV-seropositive. The sequenced sample consisted of PBMCs. This chain's CDR3 is CAGGGSMNTEAFF. In DNA, the CDR3 is TGTGCCGGGGGGGGCAGCATGAACACTGAAGCTTTCTTT.